This T cell receptor (beta chain) was sequenced in a study of PD-1 blockade in classical Hodgkin lymphoma. Study details: Patients were treated with nivolumab at 3 mg/kg, and this was given intravenously every 2 weeks.

To note about this clone: Its antigen is not identified.

V trimming: 0 bases; J trimming: 7 bases; junction bases outside the gene matches: 3. Per the germline V gene, CDR1 is SGHVS and CDR2 is FNYEAQ. The CDR3 totals 16 residues. Here immunoSEQ multiplex PCR was the method, and the copy in TCRdb shows in-frame clones only, minus some. The sample has about 24,000 clones, around 74% seen once. Study-wide findings and caveats: Complete responders had baseline diversity similar to newly diagnosed patients.

Time point denoted: cycle 4 day 1 (C4D1), after less than seven weeks of nivolumab. All patients relapsed after autologous stem cell transplantation, and brentuximab vedotin exposure varied. The clonotype comes from a human donor with classical Hodgkin lymphoma. Sequences were derived from peripheral blood mononuclear cells (PBMCs), sampled before the fourth cycle of nivolumab. The J gene is TRBJ2-2, the V gene TRBV7-6; 12 bases are shared with TRBD2. The CDR3 bases are TGTGCCAGCAGCTTAGCGCGGGGACTAGCGGGCGGGGAGCTGTTTTTT. This codes for CASSLARGLAGGELFF.